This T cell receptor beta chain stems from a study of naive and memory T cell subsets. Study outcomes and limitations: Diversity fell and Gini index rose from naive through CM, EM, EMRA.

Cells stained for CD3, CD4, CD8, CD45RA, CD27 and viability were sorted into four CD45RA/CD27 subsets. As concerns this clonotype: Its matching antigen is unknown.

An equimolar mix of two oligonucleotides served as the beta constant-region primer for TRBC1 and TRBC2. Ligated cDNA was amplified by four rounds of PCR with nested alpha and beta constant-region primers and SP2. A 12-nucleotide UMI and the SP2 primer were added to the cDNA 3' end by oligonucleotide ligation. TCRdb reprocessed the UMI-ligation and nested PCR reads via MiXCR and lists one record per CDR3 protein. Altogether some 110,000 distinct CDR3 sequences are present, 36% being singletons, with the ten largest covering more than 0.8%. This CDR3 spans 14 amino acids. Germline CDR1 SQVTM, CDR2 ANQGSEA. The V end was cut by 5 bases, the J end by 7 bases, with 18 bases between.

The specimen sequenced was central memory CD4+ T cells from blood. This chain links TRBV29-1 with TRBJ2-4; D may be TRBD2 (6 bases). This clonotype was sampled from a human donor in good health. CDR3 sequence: CSVRPSAGTNIQYF. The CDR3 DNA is TGCAGCGTTCGCCCCTCTGCGGGGACGAACATTCAGTACTTC.